One and the same sample provided the 27 T cell receptor beta chains below, sequenced in a study of T cell repertoires in cytomegalovirus infection. Each CDR3 protein gets one entry after TCRdb re-called the reads with MiXCR. Of some 920,000 distinct CDR3 sequences detected, 31% appear once; the ten largest clones hold under 15%. These receptors have no known antigen. Here the sequenced sample was cultured CD8+ T cells from PBMCs, taken from culture after CMV antigen stimulation. These receptors all stem from a human donor in good health (CMV status not recorded). Some clones in this sample may be carry-over from other donors' samples.

About this clonotype: This sequence may be a read error, since a much larger clone differs from it by one base. The chain joins TRBV4-2 to TRBJ2-2; 8 positions match TRBD2. CDR1 is LGHNA, CDR2 YNFKEQ, per germline. The CDR3 covers 15 residues. CDR3 protein: CVSSQDRGGSGELFF. As DNA, the CDR3 is TGTGTCAGCAGCCAAGATCGGGGGGGGTCCGGGGAGCTGTTTTTT.

This clonotype came up many times. The V call is TRBV15, the J call TRBJ1-1; the D is unclear. The CDR3 has 13 residues. Germline-derived CDR1 and CDR2 are LNHNV and YYDKDF (reference sequence). The V gene lost 0 bases and the J gene lost 2 bases, with 4 bases spanning the gap. This CDR3 is CATSRDSNTEAFF. The DNA for the CDR3 is TGTGCCACCAGCAGAGATTCCAACACTGAAGCTTTCTTT.

This clonotype was seen more than once but under ten times. This sequence joins TRBV29-1 and TRBJ2-2, with D possibly called TRBD1 or TRBD2 (6 bases each). The length of the CDR3 is 12 residues. The V gene's germline CDR1 is SQVTM and CDR2 ANQGSEA. CDR3 loop: CSSRGGTGELFF. The CDR3 nucleotides read TGCAGTTCCCGAGGGGGGACCGGGGAGCTGTTTTTT.

The chain recombines TRBV7-9 with TRBJ1-4; D is unresolved. V lost 1 base, J lost 6 bases, and 15 bases lay in between. The germline CDR1 and CDR2 sequences are SEHNR and FQNEAQ (reference sequence). This CDR3 is 16 amino acids long. CDR3 in amino acids: CASSLVAASRDEKLFF. The CDR3 DNA follows: TGTGCCAGCAGCTTAGTGGCAGCCTCACGCGATGAAAAACTGTTTTTT.

This sequence joins TRBV5-8 and TRBJ2-5, with D possibly matching TRBD1 (6 bases). Trimming pared 2 bases from V and 5 bases from J, leaving 13 bases between. This CDR3 spans 14 amino acids. Germline V CDR1 and CDR2: SGHTS, YDEGEE. The CDR3 loop reads CASSLSGVRETQYF. DNA of the CDR3: TGTGCCAGCAGCTTATCAGGGGTTAGGGAGACCCAGTACTTC. Full variable domain (rest looked up from reference TRBV5-8 and TRBJ2-5): EAGVTQSPTHLIKTRGQQATLRCSPISGHTSVYWYQQALGLGLQFLLWYDEGEERNRGNFPPRFSGRQFPNYSSELNVNALELEDSALYLCASSLSGVRETQYFGPGTRLLVL.

This clonotype was detected a few times. The rearrangement joins TRBV4-1 to TRBJ2-2, with D possibly TRBD1 on 5 matching bases. Germline-derived CDR1 and CDR2 are MGHRA and YSYEKL. This CDR3 contains 15 residues. Trimming pared 2 bases from V and 3 bases from J, leaving 10 bases between. The CDR3 sequence: CASSQQGPDTGELFF. DNA for the CDR3: TGCGCCAGCAGCCAACAGGGTCCCGACACCGGGGAGCTGTTTTTT.

The chain combines TRBV2 with TRBJ1-2; TRBD1 matches at 8 bases. The CDR3 loop spans 14 amino acids. V trimming: 5 bases; J trimming: 8 bases; junction bases outside the gene matches: 10. Per germline, CDR1 SNHLY and CDR2 FYNNEI. The CDR3 bases are TGTGCCAGCAGTTTTGTGACAGGGGCACGAGGCTACACCTTC. Amino acid sequence: CASSFVTGARGYTF.

The gene calls are TRBV7-9 and TRBJ2-2; D remains ambiguous. This CDR3 spans 15 amino acids. The germline V gene encodes CDR1 SEHNR and CDR2 FQNEAQ (reference sequence). Trimming cost V 5 bases and J 9 bases, with 19 bases left between them. As DNA, the CDR3 is TGTGCCAGCAGCCATAGAAGTACTTCGTTAAGGGAGCTGTTTTTT. Residues: CASSHRSTSLRELFF.

V usage is TRBV7-9 and J usage is TRBJ1-1; perhaps TRBD1 as D (5 bases). Germline CDR1 and CDR2: SEHNR and FQNEAQ (reference sequence). V lost 3 bases to trimming and J lost 4 bases, with 12 bases between them. This CDR3 has 14 residues. The CDR3 sequence is CASSFSGSRTEAFF. Here the CDR3 DNA reads TGTGCCAGCAGCTTTTCAGGGAGTCGCACTGAAGCTTTCTTT.

This chain joins TRBV4-1 and TRBJ2-2, with 8 bases aligning to TRBD1. This CDR3 comprises 16 residues. Losses at the gene ends were 7 bases for V and 6 bases for J; bases not matched to a gene: 13. CDR1 is MGHRA and CDR2 is YSYEKL in the germline V gene. CDR3 sequence reads: CASTSQTGEVAGELFF. The CDR3 nucleotides read TGCGCCAGCACCTCCCAGACAGGGGAGGTCGCCGGGGAGCTGTTTTTT.

This clonotype has only a few counts. The chain uses TRBV7-3 and TRBJ1-1, with 10 positions matching TRBD1. Germline-derived CDR1 and CDR2 are SGHTA and FQGTGA. V was pared by 2 bases and J by 3 bases, with 18 bases of the junction left unmatched. The CDR3 loop spans 20 amino acids. CDR3 bases: TGTGCCAGCAGCTTACCCACGATATCTGACAGGGGGCTTATGGACACTGAAGCTTTCTTT. It specifies CASSLPTISDRGLMDTEAFF.

The chain recombines TRBV27 with TRBJ2-7; TRBD1 matches at 11 bases. Germline loops: CDR1 MNHEY, CDR2 SMNVEV (reference sequence). The CDR3 covers 17 residues. Trimming at V came to 5 bases and at J to 6 bases, leaving 15 bases not matched to a gene. As DNA, the CDR3 is TGTGCCAGCAGTCCGAAATTTACTCCGGGACAGGGGGGCGAGCAGTACTTC. It yields the protein CASSPKFTPGQGGEQYF.

This clonotype was counted at least ten times. The chain joins TRBV7-2 to TRBJ1-1; 9 nucleotides align to TRBD1. Trimming removed 1 base from V and 5 bases from J; junction bases left unmatched: 5. The germline V gene encodes CDR1 SGHTA and CDR2 FQGNSA. This CDR3 contains 15 residues. CDR3 residues: CASSLGTGAGTEAFF. The CDR3 DNA follows: TGTGCCAGCAGCTTAGGGACAGGGGCGGGGACTGAAGCTTTCTTT.

V and J are TRBV10-2 and TRBJ1-5, with D possibly being TRBD1 (6 bases). CDR3 length: 16 amino acids. Per the germline V gene, CDR1 is WSHSY and CDR2 is SAAADI. V was clipped by 4 bases and J by 4 bases, with 17 bases between them. In DNA, the CDR3 is TGCGCCAGCAGTGGGGAGGGGGTGATCCGTAATCAGCCCCAGCATTTT. Its protein is CASSGEGVIRNQPQHF.

With regard to this clonotype: One junction end disagrees with the germline gene, perhaps due to a read error. This chain links TRBV6-6 with TRBJ1-2; maybe TRBD1 (5 bases). The CDR3 extends over 17 amino acids. Germline V gene lookup returns CDR1 MNHNY and CDR2 SVGAGI (reference sequence). This chain's CDR3 is CASSFGTFTGGDYDYTF. In DNA form, the CDR3 reads TGTGCCAGCAGTTTCGGGACTTTCACAGGCGGTGACTATGACTACACCTTC.

The chain joins TRBV6-2 or TRBV6-3 to TRBJ2-3, with 9 bases aligning to TRBD2. The CDR3 runs 16 residues. V shed 2 bases, J shed 1 base, and the junction held 4 bases outside the gene matches. Germline V lookup: CDR1 MNHEY, CDR2 SVGEGT. CDR3 DNA sequence: TGTGCCAGCAGTTACCCCAGACTAGCGGGCACAGATACGCAGTATTTT. Protein product: CASSYPRLAGTDTQYF.

This clonotype was counted between two and nine times. The rearrangement uses TRBV7-9 and TRBJ1-5; the D is unclear. The V end was cut by 1 base, the J end by 0 bases, with 10 bases between. The CDR3 has 16 amino acids. The V gene's germline CDR1 is SEHNR and CDR2 FQNEAQ (reference sequence). CDR3 nucleotides: TGTGCCAGCAGCTTAGGGGTAGTTAGTAGCAATCAGCCCCAGCATTTT. Protein product: CASSLGVVSSNQPQHF.

This clonotype occurred a few times. The V gene is TRBV11-2, the J gene TRBJ1-4, with D uncertain. The ends were cut back, 0 bases at V and 6 bases at J, with 17 bases in the middle. Germline V CDR1 and CDR2: SGHAT, FQNNGV. The CDR3 length is 17 residues. Here the CDR3 DNA reads TGTGCCAGCAGCTTAGATGGGTCGCGGGGTCCGTATGAAAAACTGTTTTTT. Amino acid sequence: CASSLDGSRGPYEKLFF.

The V gene is TRBV29-1, the J gene TRBJ1-1; D not resolved. The germline V and J ends were trimmed by 3 bases and 2 bases, with 4 bases remaining between them. This CDR3 has 11 amino acids. Germline CDR1 and CDR2: SQVTM and ANQGSEA. The CDR3 spells CSVEVNTEAFF. In DNA form, the CDR3 reads TGCAGCGTTGAGGTCAACACTGAAGCTTTCTTT. Filled out from reference TRBV29-1 and TRBJ1-1, the complete variable domain reads SAVISQKPSRDICQRGTSLTIQCQVDSQVTMMFWYRQQPGQSLTLIATANQGSEATYESGFVIDKFPISRPNLTFSTLTVSNMSPEDSSIYLCSVEVNTEAFFGQGTRLTVV.

Turning to this clonotype: One base away lies a much larger clone, so this may be a sequencing read error. V is TRBV7-4 and J is TRBJ2-2; TRBD2 matches at 13 bases. Germline CDR1 reads SGHVT; CDR2 reads SQSDAQ. CDR3 length: 19 amino acids. CDR3 in amino acids: CASSFRPGLAGSDTEELFF. The CDR3 DNA reads TGTGCCAGCAGCTTCCGACCGGGACTAGCGGGGTCCGACACCGAGGAGCTGTTTTTT. The full variable domain, completed using reference TRBV7-4 and TRBJ2-2, is GAGVSQSPRYKVAKRGRDVALRCDSISGHVTLYWYRQTLGQGSEVLTYSQSDAQRDKSGRPSGRFSAERPERSVSTLKIQRTEQGDSAVYLCASSFRPGLAGSDTEELFFGEGSRLTVL.

The chain employs TRBV28 and TRBJ2-1; D perhaps matches TRBD1 (6 bases). Germline V lookup: CDR1 MDHEN, CDR2 SYDVKM. V dropped 4 bases and J dropped 7 bases, with 8 bases sitting between them. The CDR3 sequence is 12 residues long. The CDR3 DNA follows: TGTGCCAGCAGTTCAGGGGAGAATGAGCAGTTCTTC. It codes for CASSSGENEQFF.

J is TRBJ2-1 and V is TRBV3-1; 7 nucleotides line up with TRBD1. The germline gives CDR1 LGHDT, CDR2 YNNKEL (reference sequence). The J segment lost 4 bases and the V segment lost 0 bases, leaving 15 bases of the junction unmatched. The CDR3 runs 19 residues. CDR3 bases: TGTGCCAGCAGCCAAGAAATGGGATCCGGGACAGCCCTTTACAATGAGCAGTTCTTC. Its translation: CASSQEMGSGTALYNEQFF.

This clonotype was recorded a few times. V and J are TRBV5-5 and TRBJ2-7, with D perhaps TRBD1 (6 bases). This CDR3 has 14 amino acids. Trimming shortened V by 2 bases and J by 2 bases, and 11 bases separated the two germline ends. CDR1 SGHKS and CDR2 YYEKEE come from the germline V gene (reference sequence). The chain's CDR3 is CASSFADSTYEQYF. In DNA form, the CDR3 reads TGTGCCAGCAGCTTTGCGGACAGCACCTACGAGCAGTACTTC.

The J gene is TRBJ1-1, the V gene TRBV11-3; a weak D match, TRBD1 (6 bases). The CDR3 spans 13 residues. Germline V lookup: CDR1 SGHNT, CDR2 YENEEA. With 5 bases removed from V and 3 bases from J, the gap between germline ends came to 10 bases. CDR3 sequence reads: CASSARGYTEAFF. The CDR3 region has the DNA TGTGCCAGCAGCGCCAGGGGTTACACTGAAGCTTTCTTT.

V is TRBV6-5 and J is TRBJ1-1, with TRBD1 matching over 7 bases. The germline gives CDR1 MNHEY, CDR2 SVGAGI. This CDR3 is built from 15 residues. V was pared by 0 bases and J by 5 bases, with 6 bases of the junction left unmatched. CDR3 sequence (DNA): TGTGCCAGCAGTTACTCTCCAGGGGGAAGAACTGAAGCTTTCTTT. As protein: CASSYSPGGRTEAFF.

The rearrangement links TRBV27 to TRBJ1-4; TRBD1 matches 7 bases. With 2 bases clipped from V and 5 bases from J, the junction kept 5 bases outside the gene matches. This CDR3 is built from 15 residues. The germline CDR1 and CDR2 sequences are MNHEY and SMNVEV (reference sequence). Here the CDR3 reads CASSLIGTANEKLFF. The CDR3 region has the DNA TGTGCCAGCAGTTTAATCGGGACAGCGAATGAAAAACTGTTTTTT.

This clonotype has a single count. At one end, the junction sequence differs from germline, possibly due to a read error. The chain links TRBV19 to TRBJ2-1, with a weak D call TRBD2 (7 bases). CDR3 length: 17 amino acids. CDR1 is LNHDA, CDR2 SQIVND, per germline (reference sequence). This chain's CDR3 is CASSWMSMGGANNEQCF. CDR3 coding DNA: TGTGCCAGTAGCTGGATGAGCATGGGGGGGGCCAATAATGAGCAGTGCTTC.